Below are 25 T cell receptor beta chains sequenced from a single sample in a study of OX40 agonist ivuxolimab in advanced cancers. The repertoire was sequenced with immunoSEQ multiplex PCR; TCRdb's copy has only in-frame clones and lacks some. The sample has about 80,000 clones; 92% are singletons. The specimen was CD4+ or CD8+ T cells sorted from blood, collected in a trial of the OX40 agonist ivuxolimab. Receptor source: an adult with an advanced solid tumor such as melanoma, head and neck, liver or kidney cancer.

The chain is built from TRBV11-2 and TRBJ2-5; 7 bases are a match to TRBD1. This CDR3 region has 16 residues. Germline V CDR1 and CDR2: SGHAT, FQNNGV. The V and J ends lost 4 bases and 7 bases, in that order; junction bases with no gene match: 15. The CDR3 DNA sequence: TGTGCCAGCAGCTCCACGACAGGGCCCCAACGGGGGACCCAGTACTTC. Encoded protein: CASSSTTGPQRGTQYF.

Points on this clone: The sample contains more than one DNA sequence encoding this CDR3. V and J are TRBV5-4 and TRBJ1-5; D is undetermined. Germline V gene lookup returns CDR1 SGHNT and CDR2 YYREEE (reference sequence). Trimming pared 0 bases from V and 3 bases from J, leaving 7 bases between. This CDR3 has 14 residues. The CDR3 DNA reads TGTGCCAGCAGCTTGGGCGGACTCAATCAGCCCCAGCATTTT. Translation: CASSLGGLNQPQHF.

The V call is TRBV11-2, the J call TRBJ2-1, with D uncertain. CDR3 length equals 12 residues. The germline V and J ends were trimmed by 3 bases and 11 bases, with 11 bases remaining between them. From germline, CDR1 is SGHAT and CDR2 FQNNGV. CDR3 sequence: CASSLFPEKQFF. The CDR3 DNA reads as TGTGCCAGCAGCTTGTTCCCGGAGAAGCAGTTCTTC.

The chain combines TRBV19 with TRBJ2-7, with 15 bases aligning to TRBD2. Germline lookup yields CDR1 LNHDA and CDR2 SQIVND (reference sequence). The CDR3 is made up of 17 amino acids. The trim removed 1 base at V and 3 bases at J, leaving 4 bases unmatched. CDR3 region: CASSIAGLAGGLYEQYF. CDR3 nucleotide sequence: TGTGCCAGTAGTATAGCGGGACTAGCGGGGGGCCTCTACGAGCAGTACTTC.

The chain recombines TRBV5-6 with TRBJ2-2; TRBD1 matches 10 bases. The V gene's germline CDR1 is SGHDT and CDR2 YYEEEE. The CDR3 sequence is 14 residues long. The V gene end was trimmed by 2 bases and the J gene end by 6 bases; junction bases not matched to a gene: 1. The CDR3 reads CASSFGTGAGELFF. CDR3 coding DNA: TGTGCCAGCAGCTTCGGGACAGGGGCCGGGGAGCTGTTTTTT.

The chain employs TRBV7-9 and TRBJ1-1; 7 nucleotides match TRBD1. Germline CDR1 and CDR2: SEHNR and FQNEAQ (reference sequence). The length of the CDR3 is 11 residues. J was trimmed by 6 bases and V by 6 bases; bases with no gene match: 1. The CDR3 here is CASSQGAEAFF. Written as DNA, the CDR3 is TGTGCCAGCAGTCAGGGGGCTGAAGCTTTCTTT.

The V gene is TRBV2, the J gene TRBJ2-1; 8 bases are a match to TRBD2. The CDR3 totals 17 residues. Germline trimming cut 6 bases from V and 0 bases from J; bases unmatched to any gene: 10. Germline values: CDR1 SNHLY, CDR2 FYNNEI. The CDR3 region is CASSGSLAGSSYNEQFF. In nucleotides, the CDR3 is TGTGCCAGCAGCGGAAGCTTAGCGGGGAGCTCCTACAATGAGCAGTTCTTC.

This clone was seen more than once but under ten times. The chain has TRBV10-3 and TRBJ1-2; D gene unclear. Germline-derived CDR1 and CDR2 are ENHRY and SYGVKD. The CDR3 extends over 14 amino acids. V lost 2 bases, J lost 4 bases, and 11 bases lay in between. The CDR3 here is CAISEEMRPYGYTF. The CDR3, as DNA: TGTGCCATCAGTGAGGAAATGAGACCCTATGGCTACACCTTC.

This chain connects TRBV6-5 to TRBJ2-1; D remains ambiguous. CDR3 length: 14 amino acids. Trimming took off 0 bases at V and 9 bases at J, with 12 bases between the two ends. In germline, CDR1 is MNHEY, CDR2 SVGAGI. CDR3: CASSYSSSGSEQFF. DNA for the CDR3: TGTGCCAGCAGTTACTCGAGTTCCGGCAGTGAGCAGTTCTTC.

With respect to this clone: The same CDR3 arises from other DNA sequences in this sample as well. This CDR3 is CASSLQSTDTQYF. The CDR3 nucleotides read TGTGCCAGCAGCTTACAGAGCACAGATACGCAGTATTTT. The chain employs TRBV7-9 and TRBJ2-3; D gene ambiguous. V gave up 2 bases and J gave up 0 bases, with 3 bases separating them. Germline V lookup: CDR1 SEHNR, CDR2 FQNEAQ (reference sequence). The CDR3 extends over 13 amino acids.

CDR3 protein: CASSLGTSGGRWTDTQYF. In DNA form, the CDR3 reads TGTGCCAGCAGCCTGGGGACTAGCGGGGGTAGATGGACAGATACGCAGTATTTT. This chain links TRBV5-6 with TRBJ2-3, with TRBD2 matching 14 bases. The germline CDR1 and CDR2 sequences are SGHDT and YYEEEE. This CDR3 comprises 18 residues. J was trimmed by 3 bases and V by 4 bases; bases with no gene match: 10. Variable domain in full (rest from reference TRBV5-6 and TRBJ2-3): DAGVTQSPTHLIKTRGQQVTLRCSPKSGHDTVSWYQQALGQGPQFIFQYYEEEERQRGNFPDRFSGHQFPNYSSELNVNALLLGDSALYLCASSLGTSGGRWTDTQYFGPGTRLTVL.

The rearrangement joins TRBV13 to TRBJ2-1; D unclear. There are 12 residues in the CDR3. V was cut by 6 bases and J by 6 bases, with 9 bases left in between. Germline V CDR1 and CDR2: PRHDT, FYEKMQ (reference sequence). CDR3 DNA: TGTGCCAGCAGTCAATCGGGCAATGAGCAGTTCTTC. It codes for CASSQSGNEQFF. Together with reference TRBV13 and TRBJ2-1, the CDR3 gives the full variable domain: AAGVIQSPRHLIKEKRETATLKCYPIPRHDTVYWYQQGPGQDPQFLISFYEKMQSDKGSIPDRFSAQQFSDYHSELNMSSLELGDSALYFCASSQSGNEQFFGPGTRLTVL.

The chain employs TRBV4-2 and TRBJ2-1; 8 bases agree with TRBD2. J was trimmed by 5 bases and V by 0 bases; bases with no gene match: 6. The V gene's germline CDR1 is LGHNA and CDR2 YNFKEQ. The CDR3 extends over 16 amino acids. The CDR3 loop reads CASSQDPRGGNNEQFF. The CDR3 DNA is TGTGCCAGCAGCCAAGATCCCCGGGGGGGAAACAATGAGCAGTTCTTC.

The chain links TRBV25-1 to TRBJ2-7; 8 nucleotides align to TRBD2. Germline CDR1 MGHDK, CDR2 SYGVNS. The CDR3 has 16 residues. Trimming removed 1 base from V and 6 bases from J; junction bases left unmatched: 11. For the CDR3, the DNA is TGTGCCAGCAGTGAATGGTTAAGCGGGGGTCTCTCCGAGCAGTACTTC. The encoded protein is CASSEWLSGGLSEQYF.

The V gene is TRBV5-1, the J gene TRBJ1-1, with 9 bases matching TRBD1. The V and J ends lost 0 bases and 2 bases, in that order; junction bases with no gene match: 11. The length of the CDR3 is 18 residues. Germline V lookup: CDR1 SGHRS, CDR2 YFSETQ. The CDR3 DNA reads as TGCGCCAGCAGCTTGGTAGCACAGGGGGCGATCGGAAACACTGAAGCTTTCTTT. Translation gives CASSLVAQGAIGNTEAFF. The whole variable domain, remainder taken from reference TRBV5-1 and TRBJ1-1, is KAGVTQTPRYLIKTRGQQVTLSCSPISGHRSVSWYQQTPGQGLQFLFEYFSETQRNKGNFPGRFSGRQFSNSRSEMNVSTLELGDSALYLCASSLVAQGAIGNTEAFFGQGTRLTVV.

The DNA for the CDR3 is TGTGCCAGCAGTGCAGGACAGGGGATGATAAACGAGCAGTACTTC. Translating gives CASSAGQGMINEQYF. This chain uses TRBV6-1 with TRBJ2-7; 9 positions match TRBD1. Germline loops: CDR1 MNHNS, CDR2 SASEGT. There are 15 residues in the CDR3. The V segment lost 4 bases and the J segment 5 bases; nucleotides outside the gene matches: 9.

The chain joins TRBV20-1 to TRBJ2-7; D might be TRBD1 (6 bases). The length of the CDR3 is 11 residues. Germline V CDR1 and CDR2: DFQATT, SNEGSKA (reference sequence). Between the trimmed V and J ends, which lost 3 bases and 5 bases, there was a span of 8 bases. The CDR3 DNA follows: TGCAGTGCTAGCAGGGGAAACGAGCAGTACTTC. It translates to CSASRGNEQYF.

The chain joins TRBV6-6 to TRBJ2-3; the D gene is possibly TRBD2 (7 bases). V lost 6 bases and J 2 bases, leaving 15 bases between the germline ends. Germline V gene sequence: CDR1 MNHNY, CDR2 SVGAGI (reference sequence). The CDR3 has 15 residues. The CDR3 reads CASSQVGGATDTQYF. The CDR3 DNA reads as TGTGCCAGCAGCCAGGTTGGGGGGGCCACAGATACGCAGTATTTT.

The rearrangement uses TRBV7-2 and TRBJ2-7; perhaps TRBD1 as D (5 bases). The V gene lost 5 bases and the J gene lost 2 bases, with 16 bases spanning the gap. There are 15 residues in the CDR3. CDR1 is SGHTA, CDR2 FQGNSA, per germline. The CDR3 DNA follows: TGTGCCAGCAGCCCCCTGGGGCCCACTCCCTACGAGCAGTACTTC. Protein: CASSPLGPTPYEQYF.

The rearrangement uses TRBV27 and TRBJ2-4, with 9 nucleotides matching TRBD2. J gave up 5 bases and V 6 bases, and 5 bases lay outside the gene matches. Per the germline V gene, CDR1 is MNHEY and CDR2 is SMNVEV (reference sequence). This CDR3 is built from 14 residues. The chain's CDR3 is CASSRGGAQNIQYF. Written as DNA, the CDR3 is TGTGCCAGCAGCCGCGGGGGGGCGCAAAACATTCAGTACTTC.

Of note for this clone: A clone one base away is much larger, so this may be a read error. The chain has TRBV11-2 and TRBJ2-7; the D is unclear. From germline, CDR1 is SGHAT and CDR2 FQNNGV. CDR3 length: 13 amino acids. Trimming left V 2 bases short and J 1 base short, with 6 bases between. The CDR3 here is CASSLPGSYEQYF. The CDR3 nucleotides read TGTGCCAGCAGCTTACCGGGTTCCTACGAGCAGTACTTC.

The V gene is TRBV27, the J gene TRBJ2-5, with 8 bases identical to TRBD2. CDR1 MNHEY and CDR2 SMNVEV come from the germline V gene (reference sequence). The CDR3 extends over 14 amino acids. The V gene end was trimmed by 3 bases and the J gene end by 5 bases; junction bases not matched to a gene: 5. The DNA of the CDR3 is TGTGCCAGCAGTTTCGGGCGGGGGGAGGAGACCCAGTACTTC. It specifies CASSFGRGEETQYF.

This chain links TRBV4-1 with TRBJ2-2; 7 positions agree with TRBD1. V was clipped by 3 bases and J by 3 bases; unmatched bases: 10. Germline CDR1 and CDR2: MGHRA and YSYEKL. This CDR3 contains 17 residues. Here the CDR3 DNA reads TGCGCCAGCAGCCATCCCGAGTCGGGACAGTACACCGGGGAGCTGTTTTTT. This encodes CASSHPESGQYTGELFF.

The rearrangement uses TRBV4-1 and TRBJ1-1; D is uncertain. The V end was cut by 1 base, the J end by 0 bases, with 9 bases between. CDR3 size: 15 residues. Germline CDR1 is MGHRA and CDR2 is YSYEKL. CDR3 residues: CASSQVSIMNTEAFF. The CDR3 bases are TGCGCCAGCAGCCAAGTGAGCATCATGAACACTGAAGCTTTCTTT.

This clone was detected only a few times. The V and J genes are TRBV4-2 and TRBJ1-1; 7 positions match TRBD1. The CDR3 has 13 amino acids. J gave up 4 bases and V 4 bases, and 3 bases lay outside the gene matches. Germline V gives CDR1 LGHNA, CDR2 YNFKEQ. The CDR3 loop reads CASSPPGGTEAFF. The CDR3 DNA is TGTGCCAGCAGCCCACCAGGGGGCACTGAAGCTTTCTTT.